This T cell receptor (beta chain) was obtained from a study of CD8+CD57+ T cells in acquired aplastic anemia listed by TCRdb under 2018. Concerning the study at large: DNA extracted from sorted CD4+ and CD8+ cells had a mean of approximately 3.5 ug, with a range of roughly 0.19 to 27.4 ug. A CD8+CD57+ expansion meant a frequency higher than the mean frequency seen in healthy subjects.

This clonotype was seen repeatedly, ten times or more. Its antigen is not yet known. Base qualities are not at hand, and no much larger clone is one base apart. Genomic DNA was used as template for profiling of TCR beta VDJ combinations and CDR3 sequences. TCR repertoire sequencing was run on an Illumina HiSeq 2000. The study's own analysis went as follows. Repertoires were assessed using TRBV/TRBJ rearrangement plots, CDR3 size and DJ length profiles, and Simpson's diversity index. The most abundant DNA sequence in the deep sequencing data was taken as the immunodominant clone. CDR3 amino acid sequences were screened for sharing across subjects and compared with published repertoires and the VDJdb database. TCRdb itself trimmed the public reads at Q25 with fastp, ran MiXCR and retained productive beta chains. For every CDR3 protein sequence, its rows merge into one entry that carries the most common genes and DNA. These V and J calls derive from TCRdb rather than the authors' analysis. This sample gives some 170,000 distinct CDR3 sequences in total; 45% to 55% of them show up just once. The top ten hold approximately 1% of the sample.

Expansion of CD8+CD57+ cells had been shown by flow cytometry in the patients chosen for sequencing. Every patient had a diagnosis of severe acquired aplastic anemia based on International Study of Aplastic Anemia and Agranulocytosis and Camitta criteria. At the time blood was sampled, none of the patients had received any therapy. The study deep-sequenced TCR repertoires of sorted CD4+ and CD8+ blood T cells from severe aplastic anemia patients and healthy subjects. Patients were enrolled in the USA under clinicaltrials.gov protocols 00001620, 01623167, 00001397, 00071045, 00081523 and 00961064. Ficoll-Paque density gradient centrifugation was used to isolate peripheral blood mononuclear cells. Before DNA was extracted, CD4+ and CD8+ T cells were sorted using either FACS or magnetic beads. The research as a whole found: Patients and healthy controls showed no significant difference in CD8+ Simpson's diversity (P=0.060). Although 25 to 30 CD8+ CDR3 sequences were shared by patients and controls, these sequences appeared highly expressed in patients and within the immunodominant clones of patients.

Deletion took 1 base off V and 1 base off J, with a span of 11 bases between the germline ends. The germline V gene gives CDR1 as SGHTA and CDR2 as FQGNSA. Including cysteine and phenylalanine, the CDR3 has 15 amino acids. The kept DNA is CDR3 alone, 45 bases in frame from the first base. This receptor was obtained from a human donor with aplastic anemia. The V gene is TRBV7-2 and the J gene is TRBJ2-7, with the D call tentatively TRBD1 or TRBD2, each fitting 5 bases. The sequencing input was sorted CD4+, CD8+, or CD8+CD57+ T cells (not recorded which) from PBMCs. The encoded CDR3 is CASSLEQGPSYEQYF. The DNA is as follows: TGTGCCAGCAGCTTAGAGCAGGGACCTTCCTACGAGCAGTACTTC.